Presented here are 6 T cell receptor beta chains from one specimen sequenced in a study of blood T cell repertoires in COVID-19. Sequenced by immunoSEQ multiplex PCR; TCRdb stores in-frame clones only, minus some. Of over 200,000 clones listed, approximately 82% are singletons. The sample consisted of peripheral blood. The receptors were sampled from an elderly man with acute or convalescent COVID-19.

The J gene is TRBJ1-6, the V gene TRBV19; the D is unclear. The germline CDR1 and CDR2 sequences are LNHDA and SQIVND (reference sequence). Between the trimmed V and J ends, which lost 5 bases and 7 bases, there was a span of 15 bases. CDR3 length: 15 amino acids. The CDR3 region is CASSLQEGNNSPLHF. Here the CDR3 DNA reads TGTGCCAGTAGTCTCCAGGAGGGTAACAATTCACCCCTCCACTTT.

The chain joins TRBV19 to TRBJ1-3; the D gene is possibly TRBD1 (5 bases). V lost 5 bases and J 0 bases, leaving 14 bases between the germline ends. The CDR3 length is 16 residues. Germline CDR1 and CDR2: LNHDA and SQIVND (reference sequence). CDR3 protein: CASSRGTPSSGNTIYF. CDR3 coding DNA: TGTGCCAGTAGTCGCGGGACGCCCAGCTCTGGAAACACCATATATTTT.

This clone turned up a few times. The CDR3 spells CASSSTGSEGEKLFF. In nucleotides, the CDR3 is TGCGCCAGCAGCTCAACAGGGTCGGAAGGAGAAAAACTGTTTTTT. The chain carries TRBV5-1 and TRBJ1-4; tentatively, D is TRBD1 (6 bases). Germline CDR1 reads SGHRS; CDR2 reads YFSETQ. The CDR3 has 15 residues. V lost 3 bases and J lost 8, with 17 bases in between.

This rearrangement joins TRBV6-2 or TRBV6-3 to TRBJ2-7; no reliable D call. Germline V gives CDR1 MNHEY, CDR2 SVGEGT. The CDR3 spans 13 residues. Deletions cut 6 bases from V and 6 bases from J, with 15 bases between. The CDR3 DNA follows: TGTGCCAGCAGCCAGCAATTGACACGCGAGCAGTACTTC. Translation: CASSQQLTREQYF.

The chain recombines TRBV5-4 with TRBJ2-7, with a possible D match to TRBD2 (6 bases). The CDR3 totals 13 residues. V lost 4 bases to trimming and J lost 3 bases, with 11 bases between them. Per the germline V gene, CDR1 is SGHNT and CDR2 is YYREEE (reference sequence). This chain's CDR3 is CASSEGTVYEQYF. CDR3 in DNA: TGTGCCAGCAGCGAAGGGACTGTCTACGAGCAGTACTTC.

Concerning this clone: This same CDR3 is encoded by further DNA sequences in the sample. In nucleotides, the CDR3 is TGCGCCAGCAGCCGCGACAGGGACAATCAGCCCCAGCATTTT. This gives the protein CASSRDRDNQPQHF. The genes are TRBV10-2 and TRBJ1-5, with TRBD1 identical over 7 bases. J lost 3 bases, V lost 6 bases, and 5 bases had no gene match. The CDR3 has 14 amino acids. Germline CDR1 and CDR2: WSHSY and SAAADI.